The rows below give T cell receptor beta chains drawn from one sample of a study of shared clonotypes between healthy human individuals. Assay used: immunoSEQ multiplex PCR; TCRdb lists only in-frame clones, some missing. The table has about 2,500,000 clones, around nine tenths seen once; the top ten hold about 0.13%. The sample taken for sequencing was naive CD4+ T cells sorted from blood. The receptors here all came from a man aged 18 to 30 in good health. CDR3s include the opening cysteine and the closing phenylalanine or tryptophan. Fields, in order: J gene, clone size, D gene, V gene, CDR3 protein, CDR3 DNA. The D gene is left open where the match is weak. Size tells how often a clone was seen (once, few, many) or the class of an expanded clone, and some rows leave it out.

TRBJ2-2 . . TRBV27 CASSFRASAGELFF TGTGCCAGCAGTTTCCGGGCTTCCGCCGGGGAGCTGTTTTTT
TRBJ2-3 . . TRBV6-4 CASSDTFSTDTQYF TGTGCCAGCAGTGACACCTTTAGCACAGATACGCAGTATTTT
TRBJ2-7 . . TRBV28 CASSLLEGYEQYF TGTGCCAGCAGTTTACTAGAGGGCTACGAGCAGTACTTC
TRBJ1-6 . . TRBV4-1 CASSASSYNSPLHF TGCGCCAGCAGCGCTAGCTCCTATAATTCACCCCTCCACTTT
TRBJ2-1 . TRBD1 TRBV19 CASSDTGGLSQFF TGTGCCAGTAGTGATACAGGGGGTTTGTCTCAGTTCTTC
TRBJ1-2 . TRBD1 TRBV5-6 CASSLSQSDRAYFGYTF TGTGCCAGCAGCTTGAGTCAAAGCGACAGGGCCTACTTTGGCTACACCTTC
TRBJ2-3 . TRBD2 TRBV12-5 CASGLGASGSSRTDTQYF TGTGCTAGTGGTCTAGGGGCTAGCGGGAGTTCACGAACAGATACGCAGTATTTT
TRBJ2-3 . TRBD1 TRBV6-6 CASSPRGDRAQYF TGTGCCAGCAGCCCAAGAGGGGACAGGGCGCAGTATTTT
TRBJ2-5 . . TRBV7-2 CASSTGRNQETQYF TGTGCCAGCAGCACCGGACGTAACCAAGAGACCCAGTACTTC
TRBJ2-7 once TRBD2 TRBV27 CASSYRTSGIYEQYF TGTGCCAGCAGTTACCGGACTAGCGGGATTTACGAGCAGTACTTC
TRBJ2-1 . . TRBV5-4 CASSLAGARSYNEQFF TGTGCCAGCAGCTTGGCTGGAGCCCGCTCCTACAATGAGCAGTTCTTC
TRBJ1-1 . . TRBV5-6 CASSHDRIPNTGAFF TGTGCCAGCAGTCACGACAGGATCCCAAATACTGGAGCTTTCTTT
TRBJ2-2 . . TRBV5-1 CASSLGATATGELFF TGCGCCAGCAGCTTGGGGGCAACTGCCACCGGGGAGCTGTTTTTT
TRBJ1-1 . TRBD1 TRBV6-5 CASRQDRANTEAFF TGTGCCAGCAGACAGGACAGGGCGAACACTGAAGCTTTCTTT
TRBJ1-2 . TRBD1 TRBV7-2 CASSPPGQLNYGYTF TGTGCCAGCAGCCCGCCGGGACAGCTTAACTATGGCTACACCTTC
TRBJ2-7 . . TRBV20-1 CSASFGNEQYF TGCAGTGCTAGCTTCGGAAACGAGCAGTACTTC
TRBJ2-1 . TRBD1 TRBV15 CATSTPDRDVYNEQFF TGTGCCACCAGCACCCCAGACAGGGACGTCTACAATGAGCAGTTCTTC
TRBJ1-6 . . TRBV4-3 CASSQDNHGSSYNSPLHF TGCGCCAGCAGCCAAGATAATCACGGGAGCTCCTATAATTCACCCCTCCACTTT
TRBJ2-7 . TRBD2 TRBV6-5 CASRLAGGTYEQYF TGTGCCAGCAGACTAGCGGGAGGGACCTACGAGCAGTACTTC
TRBJ1-1 . . TRBV6-5 CASSTDTPGSEAFF TGTGCCAGCAGTACGGACACCCCGGGGTCTGAAGCTTTCTTT
TRBJ2-7 . . TRBV7-2 CASSGRRRGGSSYEQYF TGTGCCAGCAGCGGACGCCGCCGAGGGGGATCCTCCTACGAGCAGTACTTC
TRBJ2-2 . . TRBV6-1 CASSATRVTGELFF TGTGCCAGCAGCGCTACCAGGGTCACCGGGGAGCTGTTTTTT
TRBJ2-3 . TRBD2 TRBV5-1 CASSRGTSGGLSTDTQYF TGCGCCAGCAGCCGAGGGACTAGCGGGGGCCTCAGCACAGATACGCAGTATTTT
TRBJ2-7 . TRBD1 TRBV9 CASSVATGGVYEQYF TGTGCCAGCAGCGTAGCTACAGGGGGCGTCTACGAGCAGTACTTC
TRBJ2-1 . TRBD2 TRBV5-4 CASSPSGTSSNEQFF TGTGCCAGCAGTCCATCCGGGACTAGCAGCAATGAGCAGTTCTTC
TRBJ1-1 . . TRBV23-1 CASSHLRPGATSDTEAFF TGCGCCAGCAGTCACTTAAGGCCAGGGGCCACGAGTGACACTGAAGCTTTCTTT
TRBJ1-1 few . TRBV29-1 CSARLDTEAFF TGCAGCGCTCGACTAGACACTGAAGCTTTCTTT
TRBJ1-1 . . TRBV11-3 CASSPRGGMNTEAFF TGTGCCAGCAGCCCCCGCGGGGGGATGAACACTGAAGCTTTCTTT
TRBJ2-3 . TRBD2 TRBV18 CASSPPGLAGSDTQYF TGTGCCAGCTCACCACCGGGACTAGCGGGGTCAGATACGCAGTATTTT
TRBJ1-6 . . TRBV5-1 CASSSGTLVFSPLHF TGCGCCAGCAGCTCCGGGACGCTAGTGTTTTCACCCCTCCACTTT
TRBJ1-5 . . TRBV19 CASISGPSILDQPQHF TGTGCCAGTATCTCCGGACCCTCTATTCTGGATCAGCCCCAGCATTTT
TRBJ1-2 . . TRBV15 CATSRRPLNYGYTF TGTGCCACCAGCAGAAGACCCCTTAACTATGGCTACACCTTC
TRBJ1-2 . TRBD1 TRBV30 CAWSRGGGYTF TGTGCCTGGAGTCGAGGGGGCGGCTACACCTTC
TRBJ1-1 . TRBD1 TRBV28 CASSTTWTGRIEAFF TGTGCCAGCAGTACCACATGGACAGGGCGGATTGAAGCTTTCTTT